This T cell receptor beta chain appears in the sequencing data of a study of blood T cell repertoires in COVID-19. Overall study: Samples came from the United States, Italy and Spain, spanning acute and convalescent COVID-19. In each case, the material was cDNA or gDNA derived from T cells, B-cell-depleted T cells, or PBMCs.

V dropped 8 bases and J dropped 1 base, with 14 bases sitting between them. CDR3 length: 14 residues. Germline lookup yields CDR1 SQVTM and CDR2 ANQGSEA. Comment on this clone: Distinct nucleotide sequences in the sample also encode this CDR3.

Study processing details: Counts of nucleated cells, estimated from reference gene primer amplification, were obtained. The repertoire was sequenced with immunoSEQ multiplex PCR; TCRdb's copy has only in-frame clones and lacks some. D and trimming come from the DNA, and the V and J calls and clone size come from that table. Among more than 110,000 clones listed, roughly 85% were seen once. The TCR sequence derives from a man in his 60s with acute or convalescent COVID-19. This chain connects TRBV29-1 to TRBJ2-2; D might be TRBD2 (6 bases). The source material was peripheral blood. The CDR3 loop is CSTGDLLNTGELFF. As DNA, the CDR3 is TGCAGCACTGGGGACTTATTGAACACCGGGGAGCTGTTTTTT.